One T cell receptor (beta chain) is described in this entry. What it binds is not known. Both 60 Vbeta primers and 13 Jbeta primers went into the PCR. Clones were read by immunoSEQ multiplex PCR, and TCRdb kept only the in-frame ones, dropping some. The data show about 73,000 clones, with less than 80% seen just once and 6.5% to 7.5% held by the top ten. The entry originates in a study of cytomegalovirus exposure and HLA in healthy donors. Study results and caveats: Immune exposure information available was restricted to CMV serostatus.

Sequencing used PBMCs. The clonotype was recovered from a woman aged 50 to 60 in good health and CMV-seropositive.

The chain's CDR3 is CASSQLAAGAYGYTF. As DNA, the CDR3 is TGTGCCAGCTCACAATTGGCAGCAGGGGCCTATGGCTACACCTTC. The chain recombines TRBV18 with TRBJ1-2; tentatively, D is TRBD1 (6 bases). V was cut by 4 bases and J by 4 bases, with 16 bases left in between. Germline CDR1 is KGHSH and CDR2 is LQKENI. The CDR3 spans 15 residues. The variable domain in full, with the rest retrieved from reference TRBV18 and TRBJ1-2, is NAGVMQNPRHLVRRRGQEARLRCSPMKGHSHVYWYRQLPEEGLKFMVYLQKENIIDESGMPKERFSAEFPKEGPSILRIQQVVRGDSAAYFCASSQLAAGAYGYTFGSGTRLTVV.